Reported below is one TCR beta chain. CDR3 length: 12 residues. CDR1 is MGHDK and CDR2 is SYGVNS in the germline V gene. Trimming took off 6 bases at V and 7 bases at J, with 10 bases between the two ends. This sample was included in a study of blood T cell repertoires in COVID-19. Looking at the study overall: Samples of COVID-19 (acute and convalescent) were obtained from the United States, Italy and Spain.

Measured with immunoSEQ multiplex PCR; TCRdb has only the in-frame clones, and not every one. This table has about 210,000 clones, around 85% appearing once. Participant age was roughly 18 to 89 years, and participants resided in fewer than 25 US areas. Cohort 3 donors were reported recovered after two negative PCRs, clearance, or symptom resolution. V gene TRBV25-1 combines with J gene TRBJ2-1, with unresolved D. Sequencing input: PBMCs or T cells enriched from blood (not recorded which). The TCR was taken from a man aged 40-49 years who had recovered from COVID-19. The CDR3 DNA reads as TGTGCCAGCAGCGCGTACGGGAATGAGCAGTTCTTC. Protein product: CASSAYGNEQFF.